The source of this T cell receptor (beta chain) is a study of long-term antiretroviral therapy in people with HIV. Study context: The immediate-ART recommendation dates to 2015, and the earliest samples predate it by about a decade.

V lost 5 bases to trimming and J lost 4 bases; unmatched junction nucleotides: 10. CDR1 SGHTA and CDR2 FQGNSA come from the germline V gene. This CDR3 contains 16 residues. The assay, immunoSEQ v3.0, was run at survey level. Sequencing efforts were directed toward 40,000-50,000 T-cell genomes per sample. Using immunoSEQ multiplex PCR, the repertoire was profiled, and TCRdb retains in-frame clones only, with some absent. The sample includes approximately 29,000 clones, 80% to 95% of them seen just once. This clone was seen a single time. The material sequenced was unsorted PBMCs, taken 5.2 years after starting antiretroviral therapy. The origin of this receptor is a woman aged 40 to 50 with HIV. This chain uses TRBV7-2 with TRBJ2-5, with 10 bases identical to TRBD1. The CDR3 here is CASSIAGQGVLETQYF. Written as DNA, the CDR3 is TGTGCCAGCAGCATCGCAGGACAGGGGGTATTAGAGACCCAGTACTTC.